These 2 T cell receptor beta chains share one sample of origin, sequenced in a study of PD-L1 blockade in urothelial cancer. The assay was immunoSEQ multiplex PCR, and TCRdb's table has in-frame clones only and misses some. The sample lists tens of thousands of clones; roughly 86% were seen once. This sample comprised PBMCs, obtained around atezolizumab (anti-PD-L1) treatment. The receptors come from an older man with urothelial cancer.

This chain joins TRBV2 and TRBJ1-5, with TRBD1 identical over 9 bases. V lost 5 bases and J lost 7; bases outside the gene matches: 6. CDR1 is SNHLY and CDR2 is FYNNEI in the germline V gene. The CDR3 is 14 amino acids. The CDR3, as DNA: TGTGCCAGCAGTCGCACAGGGACAGGGCAGCCCCAGCATTTT. It yields the protein CASSRTGTGQPQHF.

This clone was recorded only once. The chain is built from TRBV5-1 and TRBJ2-3, with 9 bases fitting TRBD1. V gave up 4 bases and J gave up 5 bases; unmatched junction bases: 14. The CDR3 runs to 17 residues. CDR1 and CDR2 (germline): SGHRS, YFSETQ. The CDR3 nucleotides are TGCGCCAGCAGCGCATACCAACGGACAGGGGAGAGAGATACGCAGTATTTT. Protein product: CASSAYQRTGERDTQYF.